The next 20 T cell receptor beta chains were all read from a single sample in a study of T cell repertoires in cytomegalovirus infection. TCRdb fed the reads into MiXCR, producing one record per CDR3 protein. The sample consists of 490,000 or so distinct CDR3 sequences, approximately 10% of them appearing once. Specimen: PBMCs. Receptor source: a human donor in good health (CMV status not recorded). Some clones in this sample may be carry-over from other donors' samples.

The table lists this clonotype with many counts. This rearrangement joins TRBV7-3 to TRBJ2-5; the match to TRBD2 covers 9 bases. The germline V gene has CDR1 SGHTA and CDR2 FQGTGA. V lost 4 bases and J lost 2; bases outside the gene matches: 5. This CDR3 spans 15 amino acids. CDR3 coding DNA: TGTGCCAGCAGCTATAGCGGGGGCCTACAAGAGACCCAGTACTTC. Translated, it gives CASSYSGGLQETQYF.

This clonotype turned up a few times. The chain employs TRBV5-1 and TRBJ1-4; the match to TRBD1 covers 8 bases. After removal of 4 bases from V and 6 bases from J, the junction contained 8 bases not matched to a gene. Germline V gene data show CDR1 as SGHRS and CDR2 as YFSETQ. The CDR3 covers 15 residues. Here the CDR3 reads CASSPRQGRYEKLFF. The CDR3 DNA follows: TGCGCCAGCAGCCCAAGACAGGGGAGATATGAAAAACTGTTTTTT. Variable domain in full (rest from reference TRBV5-1 and TRBJ1-4): KAGVTQTPRYLIKTRGQQVTLSCSPISGHRSVSWYQQTPGQGLQFLFEYFSETQRNKGNFPGRFSGRQFSNSRSEMNVSTLELGDSALYLCASSPRQGRYEKLFFGSGTQLSVL.

Many counts were recorded for this clonotype. The V gene is TRBV12-5, the J gene TRBJ1-1; D is ambiguous. CDR3 length: 14 residues. Germline V gene sequence: CDR1 LGHNT, CDR2 FRNRAP. Trimming shortened V by 1 base and J by 1 base, and 7 bases separated the two germline ends. This CDR3 is CASGLEAGNTEAFF. CDR3 bases: TGTGCTAGTGGTTTGGAGGCCGGGAACACTGAAGCTTTCTTT. The full variable domain, completed using reference TRBV12-5 and TRBJ1-1, is DARVTQTPRHKVTEMGQEVTMRCQPILGHNTVFWYRQTMMQGLELLAYFRNRAPLDDSGMPKDRFSAEMPDATLATLKIQPSEPRDSAVYFCASGLEAGNTEAFFGQGTRLTVV.

The chain recombines TRBV20-1 with TRBJ1-4; tentative D call: TRBD1 (5 bases). CDR3 size: 14 residues. The ends were cut back, 5 bases at V and 5 bases at J, with 15 bases in the middle. The germline CDR1 and CDR2 sequences are DFQATT and SNEGSKA (reference sequence). DNA for the CDR3: TGCAGTGCTTTCCCCGGACACAGGAATGAAAAACTGTTTTTT. Amino acid sequence: CSAFPGHRNEKLFF.

This clonotype occurred a few times. The chain is built from TRBV6-2 or TRBV6-3 and TRBJ1-5, with D tentatively TRBD1 (5 bases). CDR3 size: 14 residues. V lost 10 bases and J 1 base, leaving 14 bases between the germline ends. CDR1 is MNHEY, CDR2 SVGEGT, per germline. The chain's CDR3 is CATIDGGSNQPQHF. The CDR3 DNA follows: TGTGCCACCATTGACGGGGGAAGCAATCAGCCCCAGCATTTT.

This clonotype has only a few counts. V gene TRBV7-9 combines with J gene TRBJ2-1; D gene ambiguous. The V end was cut by 2 bases, the J end by 10 bases, with 9 bases between. Germline-derived CDR1 and CDR2 are SEHNR and FQNEAQ (reference sequence). This CDR3 region has 12 residues. CDR3 DNA: TGTGCCAGCAGCTTATCAGTCGACGAGCAGTTCTTC. It is translated as CASSLSVDEQFF.

This clonotype was counted between two and nine times. The CDR3 region is CSAIWSGQGGNEQFF. The CDR3 DNA follows: TGCAGTGCCATATGGTCGGGGCAGGGGGGAAATGAGCAGTTCTTC. The V gene is TRBV20-1, the J gene TRBJ2-1, with a tentative D call TRBD1 (7 bases). Per the germline V gene, CDR1 is DFQATT and CDR2 is SNEGSKA (reference sequence). Trimming stripped 6 bases from V and 7 bases from J, with 22 bases between. The CDR3 runs 15 residues.

This clonotype came up once. It may be a read error: a sequence one base away is much more abundant. V is TRBV7-9 and J is TRBJ1-1, with 7 bases matching TRBD1. This CDR3 region has 15 residues. Trimming cost V 5 bases and J 3 bases; bases outside gene matches: 9. Per the germline V gene, CDR1 is SEHNR and CDR2 is FQNEAQ (reference sequence). Here the CDR3 reads CASSPSGTADTEAFF. CDR3 coding DNA: TGTGCCAGCAGCCCGTCCGGGACAGCGGACACTGAAGCTTTCTTT.

This clonotype occurred a few times. The V and J genes are TRBV9 and TRBJ2-2; D is unresolved. Germline CDR1 reads SGDLS; CDR2 reads YYNGEE. The V and J ends lost 0 bases and 0 bases respectively, with 6 bases between them. The CDR3 is 15 amino acids. CDR3 bases: TGTGCCAGCAGCGTAGGGCTTACGAACACCGGGGAGCTGTTTTTT. Its translation is CASSVGLTNTGELFF.

V usage is TRBV2 and J usage is TRBJ2-7, with D perhaps matching TRBD2 (5 bases). The CDR3 has 12 amino acids. V was clipped by 4 bases and J by 6 bases, with 10 bases between them. Germline loops: CDR1 SNHLY, CDR2 FYNNEI. The CDR3 protein is CASSVGNVEQYF. The CDR3 DNA reads TGTGCCAGCAGTGTCGGGAACGTCGAGCAGTACTTC.

This clonotype appeared many times. The chain is built from TRBV6-1 and TRBJ2-2; D unresolved. Between the trimmed V and J ends, which lost 1 base and 4 bases, there was a span of 7 bases. CDR1 is MNHNS and CDR2 is SASEGT in the germline V gene. There are 14 residues in the CDR3. CDR3 sequence reads: CASSEVRFTGELFF. The CDR3 nucleotides read TGTGCCAGCAGTGAAGTCAGATTCACCGGGGAGCTGTTTTTT.

This clonotype was picked up many times. J is TRBJ2-1 and V is TRBV6-6; tentatively, D is TRBD2 (5 bases). The V end lost 0 bases, the J end lost 5 bases, and 11 bases lay between the germline ends. The CDR3 contains 15 residues. Germline V gene sequence: CDR1 MNHNY, CDR2 SVGAGI (reference sequence). CDR3 amino acids: CASSYSNLADNEQFF. In DNA, the CDR3 is TGTGCCAGCAGTTACTCGAACCTAGCAGACAATGAGCAGTTCTTC.

About this clonotype itself: A read error may be the cause here, since a much bigger clone is one base away. The V gene is TRBV28, the J gene TRBJ2-2; D is unresolved. The germline gives CDR1 MDHEN, CDR2 SYDVKM. The CDR3 contains 14 residues. In nucleotides, the CDR3 is TGTGCCAACAGTTCTCCACCGGCCACCGGGGAGCTGTTTTTT. Protein: CANSSPPATGELFF.

This clonotype came up a few times. V is TRBV20-1 and J is TRBJ2-2; TRBD1 agrees at 10 bases. Trimming cost V 0 bases and J 0 bases; bases outside gene matches: 7. This CDR3 has 18 residues. Germline CDR1 and CDR2: DFQATT and SNEGSKA (reference sequence). Written as DNA, the CDR3 is TGCAGTGCTAGAGATCCCAGGACAGGGGGTCCGAACACCGGGGAGCTGTTTTTT. Amino acid sequence: CSARDPRTGGPNTGELFF.

Ten or more counts support this clonotype. The rearrangement links TRBV4-2 to TRBJ1-1; D possibly corresponds to TRBD1 (5 bases). CDR3 size: 18 residues. V lost 0 bases and J 1 base, leaving 18 bases between the germline ends. Germline V gives CDR1 LGHNA, CDR2 YNFKEQ. The CDR3 nucleotides are TGTGCCAGCAGCCAAGATTTAAGAGGAAGCGGGACGAACACTGAAGCTTTCTTT. It specifies CASSQDLRGSGTNTEAFF.

Ten or more counts support this clonotype. This chain joins TRBV12-5 and TRBJ2-3, with D perhaps TRBD1 or TRBD2 (6 bases each). The V gene lost 4 bases and the J gene lost 0 bases, with 14 bases spanning the gap. The CDR3 covers 16 residues. Germline lookup yields CDR1 LGHNT and CDR2 FRNRAP. For the CDR3, the DNA is TGTGCTAGTGGTTGGGGGGCAAGCTCTAGCACAGATACGCAGTATTTT. Its translation is CASGWGASSSTDTQYF.

This clonotype was observed a few times. The chain recombines TRBV5-1 with TRBJ1-1; no clear D gene. Per germline, CDR1 SGHRS and CDR2 YFSETQ. The V end lost 0 bases, the J end lost 0 bases, and 12 bases lay between the germline ends. CDR3 size: 16 residues. The CDR3, as DNA: TGCGCCAGCAGCTTGGGTGTGGAATATCTGAACACTGAAGCTTTCTTT. It translates to CASSLGVEYLNTEAFF.

V usage is TRBV28 and J usage is TRBJ2-1, with 7 positions matching TRBD2. This CDR3 is built from 21 residues. The germline gives CDR1 MDHEN, CDR2 SYDVKM. J lost 0 bases, V lost 4 bases, and 21 bases had no gene match. CDR3 nucleotides: TGTGCCAGCAGTTATGGGTGGTTTCGAGCGGGGAACCGGAGCTCCTACAATGAGCAGTTCTTC. Amino acid sequence: CASSYGWFRAGNRSSYNEQFF.

The chain links TRBV10-3 to TRBJ1-6; TRBD1 is a possible D gene (5 bases). V lost 3 bases to trimming and J lost 10 bases, with 13 bases between them. Germline lookup yields CDR1 ENHRY and CDR2 SYGVKD. CDR3 length: 14 amino acids. In nucleotides, the CDR3 is TGTGCCATCAGTGACCCGGGAGAGGGGTCACCCCTCCACTTT. Translating it yields CAISDPGEGSPLHF.

The J gene is TRBJ2-1, the V gene TRBV24-1, with TRBD1 identical over 7 bases. J was trimmed by 3 bases and V by 4 bases; bases with no gene match: 2. The germline V gene has CDR1 KGHDR and CDR2 SFDVKD. This CDR3 has 14 residues. In nucleotides, the CDR3 is TGTGCCACCAGTGAGACAGGGAACTACAATGAGCAGTTCTTC. This sequence encodes CATSETGNYNEQFF.